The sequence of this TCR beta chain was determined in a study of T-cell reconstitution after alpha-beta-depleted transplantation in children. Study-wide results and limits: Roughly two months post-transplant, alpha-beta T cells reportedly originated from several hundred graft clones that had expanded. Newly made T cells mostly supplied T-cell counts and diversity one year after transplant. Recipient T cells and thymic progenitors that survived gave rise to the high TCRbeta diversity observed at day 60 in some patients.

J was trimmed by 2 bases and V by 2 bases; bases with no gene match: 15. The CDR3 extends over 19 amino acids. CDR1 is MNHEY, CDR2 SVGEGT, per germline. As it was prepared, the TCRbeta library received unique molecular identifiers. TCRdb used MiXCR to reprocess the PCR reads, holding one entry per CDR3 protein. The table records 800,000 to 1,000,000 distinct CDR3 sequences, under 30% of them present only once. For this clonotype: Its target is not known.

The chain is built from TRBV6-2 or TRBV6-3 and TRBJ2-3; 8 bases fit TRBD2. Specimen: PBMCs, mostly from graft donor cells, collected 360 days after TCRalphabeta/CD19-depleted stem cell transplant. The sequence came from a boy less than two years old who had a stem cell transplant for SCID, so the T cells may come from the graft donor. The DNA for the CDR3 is TGTGCCAGCAGTTACCGGGCCCCCTTTGGAGCGGGGGTCACAGATACGCAGTATTTT. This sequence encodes CASSYRAPFGAGVTDTQYF.